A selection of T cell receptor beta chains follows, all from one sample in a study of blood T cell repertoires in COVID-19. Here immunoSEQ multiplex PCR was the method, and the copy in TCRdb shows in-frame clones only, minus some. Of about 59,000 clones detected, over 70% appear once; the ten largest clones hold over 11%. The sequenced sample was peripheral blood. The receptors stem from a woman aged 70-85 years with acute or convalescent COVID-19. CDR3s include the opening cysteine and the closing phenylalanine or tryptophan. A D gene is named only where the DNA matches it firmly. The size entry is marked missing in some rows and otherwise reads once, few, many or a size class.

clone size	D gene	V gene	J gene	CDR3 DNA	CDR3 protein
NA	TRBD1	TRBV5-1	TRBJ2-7	TGCGCCAGCCGCGTCCACCTAGGGACAGGGTCCTACGAGCAGTACTTC	CASRVHLGTGSYEQYF
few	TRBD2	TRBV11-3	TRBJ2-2	TGTGCCAGCAGCACCGGGACTAGATCCACCGGGGAGCTGTTTTTT	CASSTGTRSTGELFF
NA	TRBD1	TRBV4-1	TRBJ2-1	TGCGCCAGCAGGAACCGACAGGGGTTAAATGAGCAGTTCTTC	CASRNRQGLNEQFF
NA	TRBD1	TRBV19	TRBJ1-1	TGTGCCAGTAGTATAAAGGGACAGGGCACTGAAGCTTTCTTT	CASSIKGQGTEAFF
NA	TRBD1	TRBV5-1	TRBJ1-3	TGCGCCAGCAGCCCCACGTTACAGGGGCCCATATATTTT	CASSPTLQGPIYF
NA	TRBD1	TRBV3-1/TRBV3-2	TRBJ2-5	TGTGCCAGCAGCCAAGCACAGGGGCAAGAGACCCAGTACTTC	CASSQAQGQETQYF
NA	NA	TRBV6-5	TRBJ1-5	TGTGCCAGCAGCCGGGGGAGCAATCAGCCCCAGCATTTT	CASSRGSNQPQHF
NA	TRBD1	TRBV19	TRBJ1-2	TGTGCCAGTAGTACGGACAGGGGGTACTATGGCTACACCTTC	CASSTDRGYYGYTF
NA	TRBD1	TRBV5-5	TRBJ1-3	TGTGCCAGCAGCCCCAGGGGGTTGGGTCCTGGAAACACCATATATTTT	CASSPRGLGPGNTIYF
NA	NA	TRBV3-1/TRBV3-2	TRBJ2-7	TGTGCCAGCAGCCAATCCCAGGGGCAGTACTTC	CASSQSQGQYF
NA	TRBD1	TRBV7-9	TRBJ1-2	TGTGCCAGCAGCTTATCGGACAGGGGAAGGTATGGCTACACCTTC	CASSLSDRGRYGYTF
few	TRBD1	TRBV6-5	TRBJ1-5	TGTGCCAGCACCTGGACAGGGGTTAATCAGCCCCAGCATTTT	CASTWTGVNQPQHF
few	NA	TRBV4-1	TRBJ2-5	TGCGCCAGCAGCCGAGGACAGGGAGGGTTAGGGACCCAGTACTTC	CASSRGQGGLGTQYF
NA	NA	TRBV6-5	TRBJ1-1	TGTGCCAGCAGTTACGACAGGCACACTGAAGCTTTCTTT	CASSYDRHTEAFF
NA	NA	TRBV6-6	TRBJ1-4	TGTGCCAGCAGTTACTGGTCAGGATTTAATGAAAAACTGTTTTTT	CASSYWSGFNEKLFF
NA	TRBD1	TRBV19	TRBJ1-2	TGTGCCAGTAGTACAACAGGGGGTGACGGCTACACCTTC	CASSTTGGDGYTF
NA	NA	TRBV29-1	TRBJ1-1	TGCAGCGTTGAGAGTAATCAGAACACTGAAGCTTTCTTT	CSVESNQNTEAFF
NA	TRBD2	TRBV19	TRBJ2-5	TGTGCCAGTAGTACGCGGGGGGCAAGTAGGGGCGGGAAGGCCCAGTACTTC	CASSTRGASRGGKAQYF
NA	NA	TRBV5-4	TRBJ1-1	TGTGCCAGCAGCTTGGGTTTCTTGAACACTGAAGCTTTCTTT	CASSLGFLNTEAFF
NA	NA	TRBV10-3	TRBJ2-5	TGTGCCATCAGCGCGGACAGGGAGGGATGGACCCAGTACTTC	CAISADREGWTQYF
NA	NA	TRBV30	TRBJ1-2	TGTGCCTGGAGTGTAGGCCTGCGGGGCTACACCTTC	CAWSVGLRGYTF
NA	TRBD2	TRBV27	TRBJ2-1	TGTGCCAGCACCCTTGGGGGGGATAGCGGGGACTCCTACAATGAGCAGTTCTTC	CASTLGGDSGDSYNEQFF
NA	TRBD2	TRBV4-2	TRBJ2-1	TGTGCCAGCAGCCAAGATCAGGGGCTAGCGGGGGGACGAGGGCGAGAGCAGTTCTTC	CASSQDQGLAGGRGREQFF
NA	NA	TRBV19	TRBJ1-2	TGTGCCAGTAGTATAGTAGTTAACTATGGCTACACCTTC	CASSIVVNYGYTF
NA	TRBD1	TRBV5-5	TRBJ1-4	TGTGCCAGCAGCCAGTTGGGGGGACAGATGATATACGCAACTAATGAAAAACTGTTTTTT	CASSQLGGQMIYATNEKLFF
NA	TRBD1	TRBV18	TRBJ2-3	TGTGCCAGCTCGGTAGACAGGGGGGGCACAGATACGCAGTATTTT	CASSVDRGGTDTQYF
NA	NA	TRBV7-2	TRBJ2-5	TGTGCCAGCAGCTTAGAGGTTAGCGAAGAGACCCAGTACTTC	CASSLEVSEETQYF
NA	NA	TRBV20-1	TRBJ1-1	TGCAGTGCTATCAGGAACACTGAAGCTTTCTTT	CSAIRNTEAFF
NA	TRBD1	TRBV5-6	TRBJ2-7	TGTGCCAGCTACTATAGGGGACAGGGACGGTCTTCCTACGAGCAGTACTTC	CASYYRGQGRSSYEQYF
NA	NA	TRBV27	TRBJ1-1	TGTGCCAGCCTCTTCCGGCAGGGCGCTGAAGCTTTCTTT	CASLFRQGAEAFF
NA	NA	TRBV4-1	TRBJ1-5	TGCGCCAGCAGCCAAGATGGAGCGGGAGGGGATCAGCCCCAGCATTTT	CASSQDGAGGDQPQHF
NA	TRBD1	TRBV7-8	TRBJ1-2	TGTGCCAGCAGCTTAACTCAGGGGGTCGGCGGCTACACCTTC	CASSLTQGVGGYTF
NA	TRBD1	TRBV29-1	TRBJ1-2	TGCAGCGTTGTAGGACAGGGATCCCTGAGTGGCTACACCTTC	CSVVGQGSLSGYTF
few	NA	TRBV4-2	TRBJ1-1	TGTGCCAGCAGCCCGACGGGGGTTTCTAACACTGAAGCTTTCTTT	CASSPTGVSNTEAFF
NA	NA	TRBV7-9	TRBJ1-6	TGTGCCAGCAGCCCCGGGAGGAGCTCCTATAATTCACCCCTCCACTTT	CASSPGRSSYNSPLHF
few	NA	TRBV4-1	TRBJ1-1	TGCGCCAGCAGCCAAGAGGGGGGGAGGCCGAACACTGAAGCTTTCTTT	CASSQEGGRPNTEAFF
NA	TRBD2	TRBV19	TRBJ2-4	TGTGCCTCATCTCAGCTGGGGGGGAAAAACATTCAGTACTTC	CASSQLGGKNIQYF
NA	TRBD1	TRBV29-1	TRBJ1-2	TGCAGCGCTTGGACAGGGGGCAACTATGGCTACACCTTC	CSAWTGGNYGYTF
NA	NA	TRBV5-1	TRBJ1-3	TGCGCCAGCAGCCCCCCGGGGAGCTCTGGAAACACCATATATTTT	CASSPPGSSGNTIYF
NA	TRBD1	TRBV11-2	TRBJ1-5	TGTGCCAGCAGCCGGCAGACAGGGCTCGGGCAGCCCCAGCATTTT	CASSRQTGLGQPQHF
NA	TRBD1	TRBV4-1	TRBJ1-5	TGCGCCAGCAGCCAAGATCTGACAGGGGGTGGCCAGCCCCAGCATTTT	CASSQDLTGGGQPQHF
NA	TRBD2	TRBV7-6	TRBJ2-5	TGTGCCAGCAGCTCCCCTAGCGGGGGAGGGACCCAGTACTTC	CASSSPSGGGTQYF
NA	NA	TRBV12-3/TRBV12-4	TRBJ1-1	TGTGCCAGCAGTTTACAGATTAACACTGAAGCTTTCTTT	CASSLQINTEAFF
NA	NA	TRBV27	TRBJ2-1	TGTGCCAGCAGCTTCCGACCACAGGGGGGGGATGAGCAGTTCTTC	CASSFRPQGGDEQFF
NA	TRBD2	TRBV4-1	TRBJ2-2	TGCGCCAGCGGTCTAGCGGGGGTAACCGGGGAGCTGTTTTTT	CASGLAGVTGELFF